What follows are 25 T cell receptor beta chains derived from one specimen sequenced in a study of blood T cell repertoires in COVID-19. Some clones are missing from TCRdb's copy, which holds only in-frame ones; the method was immunoSEQ multiplex PCR. Of some 270,000 clones in the sample, 80% to 95% were seen once. Material for sequencing was PBMCs or T cells enriched from blood (not recorded which). Source of these receptors: a man aged 40-49 years who had been exposed to COVID-19.

The chain couples TRBV29-1 to TRBJ2-5; D possibly corresponds to TRBD1 (5 bases). V dropped 5 bases and J dropped 5 bases, with 9 bases sitting between them. CDR3 length equals 11 residues. In germline, CDR1 is SQVTM, CDR2 ANQGSEA. Here the CDR3 reads CSVWQGETQYF. In nucleotides, the CDR3 is TGCAGCGTTTGGCAGGGTGAGACCCAGTACTTC.

The chain links TRBV4-1 to TRBJ1-1; 7 bases match TRBD1. V shed 4 bases, J shed 0 bases, and the junction held 14 bases outside the gene matches. The CDR3 covers 18 residues. The germline CDR1 and CDR2 sequences are MGHRA and YSYEKL. The CDR3 DNA is TGCGCCAGCAGCCGGGGAACAGGGGCCGGAGTCATGAACACTGAAGCTTTCTTT. Its translation: CASSRGTGAGVMNTEAFF.

The chain carries TRBV29-1 and TRBJ2-2; TRBD1 aligns across 8 bases. The germline V gene has CDR1 SQVTM and CDR2 ANQGSEA. This CDR3 region has 13 residues. J was trimmed by 6 bases and V by 8 bases; bases with no gene match: 8. The CDR3 DNA reads TGCAGCACTCGGACAGGGTCGGCCGGGGAGCTGTTTTTT. Residues: CSTRTGSAGELFF.

Concerning this clone: The sample holds other DNA sequences that translate to the same CDR3. The J gene is TRBJ1-2, the V gene TRBV9, with 12 bases aligning to TRBD1. This CDR3 is 14 amino acids long. Trimming took 2 bases from V and 7 from J; bases not matched to a gene: 3. Germline CDR1 and CDR2: SGDLS and YYNGEE. CDR3 residues: CASSVGQGALGYTF. CDR3 nucleotide sequence: TGTGCCAGCAGCGTGGGACAGGGGGCGCTTGGCTACACCTTC.

The gene calls are TRBV15 and TRBJ2-2; TRBD2 matches 11 bases. This CDR3 contains 16 residues. The germline gives CDR1 LNHNV, CDR2 YYDKDF (reference sequence). With 1 base clipped from V and 3 bases from J, the junction kept 1 base outside the gene matches. The CDR3 coding sequence is TGTGCCACCAGCAGAGCGGGACTAGCGGACACCGGGGAGCTGTTTTTT. Protein sequence: CATSRAGLADTGELFF.

This clone appeared a single time. The chain recombines TRBV7-9 with TRBJ2-7, with D perhaps matching TRBD1 (6 bases). In germline, CDR1 is SEHNR, CDR2 FQNEAQ (reference sequence). Deletions cut 5 bases from V and 1 base from J, with 15 bases between. CDR3 size: 15 residues. The CDR3 reads CASSPTDRSSYEQYF. In DNA, the CDR3 is TGTGCCAGCAGCCCCACTGACAGGAGTTCCTACGAGCAGTACTTC.

J is TRBJ2-1 and V is TRBV4-1; D unclear. The germline gives CDR1 MGHRA, CDR2 YSYEKL. CDR3 length: 15 amino acids. Trimming took 0 bases from V and 5 from J, leaving 11 bases between them. The CDR3 DNA reads TGCGCCAGCAGCCAAGATACATCCCAACACAATGAGCAGTTCTTC. It translates to CASSQDTSQHNEQFF.

This chain uses TRBV19 with TRBJ2-3; 7 nucleotides agree with TRBD1. J lost 6 bases, V lost 1 base, and 4 bases had no gene match. This CDR3 contains 14 residues. Germline CDR1 is LNHDA and CDR2 is SQIVND (reference sequence). CDR3 in amino acids: CASSIGVTGDTQYF. CDR3 coding DNA: TGTGCCAGTAGTATAGGGGTGACAGGGGATACGCAGTATTTT. Combining the CDR3 with reference TRBV19 and TRBJ2-3 gives the whole variable domain DGGITQSPKYLFRKEGQNVTLSCEQNLNHDAMYWYRQDPGQGLRLIYYSQIVNDFQKGDIAEGYSVSREKKESFPLTVTSAQKNPTAFYLCASSIGVTGDTQYFGPGTRLTVL.

V usage is TRBV2 and J usage is TRBJ1-1; the match to TRBD1 covers 7 bases. The trim removed 4 bases at V and 0 bases at J, leaving 11 bases unmatched. The CDR3 length is 17 residues. CDR1 is SNHLY and CDR2 is FYNNEI in the germline V gene. CDR3 protein: CASSGVLTGSLNTEAFF. CDR3 bases: TGTGCCAGCAGTGGGGTATTGACAGGGTCATTGAACACTGAAGCTTTCTTT. Full variable domain (missing parts from reference TRBV2 and TRBJ1-1): EPEVTQTPSHQVTQMGQEVILRCVPISNHLYFYWYRQILGQKVEFLVSFYNNEISEKSEIFDDQFSVERPDGSNFTLKIRSTKLEDSAMYFCASSGVLTGSLNTEAFFGQGTRLTVV.

The chain links TRBV28 to TRBJ1-2; the match to TRBD1 covers 9 bases. The CDR3 covers 15 residues. Trimming took 5 bases from V and 4 from J; bases not matched to a gene: 8. The V gene's germline CDR1 is MDHEN and CDR2 SYDVKM. DNA of the CDR3: TGTGCCAGCAGTACCCGGGACAGGGCCGCCTATGGCTACACCTTC. Its translation: CASSTRDRAAYGYTF.

This chain uses TRBV3-1 (or the pseudogene TRBV3-2) with TRBJ1-5; D ambiguous. Germline lookup yields CDR1 LGHDT and CDR2 YNNKEL (reference sequence). The CDR3 sequence is 15 residues long. Trimming took off 0 bases at V and 0 bases at J, with 6 bases between the two ends. DNA for the CDR3: TGTGCCAGCAGCCAAGAGCGGGGTAGCAATCAGCCCCAGCATTTT. Protein product: CASSQERGSNQPQHF.

This clone was seen just once. V gene TRBV19 combines with J gene TRBJ2-7, with 8 bases identical to TRBD1. CDR1 is LNHDA, CDR2 SQIVND, per germline (reference sequence). This CDR3 has 14 residues. With V trimmed by 3 bases and J by 3 bases, 4 bases remained unmatched. The CDR3 coding sequence is TGTGCCAGTAGTATTGGGACAGGAAACTACGAGCAGTACTTC. Its protein product is CASSIGTGNYEQYF.

The chain has TRBV5-4 and TRBJ2-2; 7 bases are a match to TRBD2. Germline CDR1 SGHNT, CDR2 YYREEE (reference sequence). The CDR3 sequence is 18 residues long. Trimming took 0 bases from V and 7 from J; bases not matched to a gene: 15. CDR3 nucleotide sequence: TGTGCCAGCAGCTTGGAACTGGCGGCGGGAGAAAGGGGCGGGGAGCTGTTTTTT. As protein: CASSLELAAGERGGELFF.

This chain joins TRBV30 and TRBJ2-1; 12 positions match TRBD2. The CDR3 extends over 12 amino acids. V dropped 0 bases and J dropped 16; count of bases not matched to a gene: 4. Germline values: CDR1 GTSNPN, CDR2 SVGIG (reference sequence). The CDR3 loop is CAWSVRTSGTFF. CDR3 DNA sequence: TGTGCCTGGAGTGTCAGGACTAGCGGGACTTTCTTC.

The V call is TRBV28, the J call TRBJ1-5; D unclear. CDR3 length equals 13 residues. V was pared by 3 bases and J by 0 bases, with 3 bases between. Germline-derived CDR1 and CDR2 are MDHEN and SYDVKM. The CDR3: CASSFLSNQPQHF. In nucleotides, the CDR3 is TGTGCCAGCAGTTTTCTTAGCAATCAGCCCCAGCATTTT.

J is TRBJ1-2 and V is TRBV21-1; the table's D call, TRBD1, has no DNA check behind it. TRBV21-1 is a documented pseudogene. This CDR3 has 14 amino acids. The CDR3 DNA is TGTGCCAGCAGCAAAGCACCGACTTCAGGGGGCTACACCTTC. This gives the protein CASSKAPTSGGYTF.

The chain has TRBV29-1 and TRBJ2-7, with D maybe TRBD1 (6 bases). The CDR3 spans 13 residues. In germline, CDR1 is SQVTM, CDR2 ANQGSEA. Trimming left V 3 bases short and J 6 bases short, with 15 bases between. CDR3 in DNA: TGCAGCGTTGATCGGTCAGGGGATCGCGAGCAGTACTTC. Amino acids: CSVDRSGDREQYF.

The V call is TRBV29-1, the J call TRBJ2-5; a weak D match, TRBD1 (7 bases). In germline, CDR1 is SQVTM, CDR2 ANQGSEA. The V end lost 3 bases, the J end lost 5 bases, and 19 bases lay between the germline ends. The CDR3 is 15 amino acids. The CDR3 DNA reads as TGCAGCGTTGATAGGAGAGGGGGCGCGGGGGAGACCCAGTACTTC. Protein sequence: CSVDRRGGAGETQYF.

The CDR3 spells CASSTGQHNTEAFF. DNA of the CDR3: TGTGCCAGCAGTACAGGACAGCACAACACTGAAGCTTTCTTT. The chain has TRBV28 and TRBJ1-1, with D possibly matching TRBD1 (6 bases). The CDR3 extends over 14 amino acids. Germline CDR1 and CDR2: MDHEN and SYDVKM. Trimming shortened V by 5 bases and J by 2 bases, and 12 bases separated the two germline ends.

The J gene is TRBJ1-1, the V gene TRBV28, with a tentative D call TRBD1 (6 bases). V was cut by 2 bases and J by 0 bases, with 16 bases left in between. The CDR3 runs 17 residues. Germline V lookup: CDR1 MDHEN, CDR2 SYDVKM. CDR3 DNA: TGTGCCAGCAGTTTAAATCAAGCGGGGACAATGAACACTGAAGCTTTCTTT. It specifies CASSLNQAGTMNTEAFF.

The gene calls are TRBV28 and TRBJ2-3; 11 bases map to TRBD2. Germline V gives CDR1 MDHEN, CDR2 SYDVKM. Germline trimming cut 5 bases from V and 2 bases from J; bases unmatched to any gene: 6. CDR3 length: 16 amino acids. In DNA form, the CDR3 reads TGTGCCAGCAGTGGGGTAGCGGGAGGGGACACAGATACGCAGTATTTT. It is translated as CASSGVAGGDTDTQYF.

J is TRBJ1-1 and V is TRBV5-6; tentatively, D is TRBD1 (5 bases). The V end was cut by 4 bases, the J end by 3 bases, with 16 bases between. CDR1 SGHDT and CDR2 YYEEEE come from the germline V gene. CDR3 length equals 15 residues. CDR3 region: CASSGRWGAYTEAFF. CDR3 coding DNA: TGTGCCAGCAGCGGTAGGTGGGGCGCTTACACTGAAGCTTTCTTT.

This chain uses TRBV18 with TRBJ1-5; possibly TRBD1 for D (6 bases). The CDR3 is made up of 17 amino acids. V was trimmed by 3 bases and J by 0 bases, leaving 15 bases between them. Germline lookup yields CDR1 KGHSH and CDR2 LQKENI. The CDR3 region has the DNA TGTGCCAGCTCACCCGGAACAGGGATGGGTAGCAATCAGCCCCAGCATTTT. As protein: CASSPGTGMGSNQPQHF. Full variable domain (rest looked up from reference TRBV18 and TRBJ1-5): NAGVMQNPRHLVRRRGQEARLRCSPMKGHSHVYWYRQLPEEGLKFMVYLQKENIIDESGMPKERFSAEFPKEGPSILRIQQVVRGDSAAYFCASSPGTGMGSNQPQHFGDGTRLSIL.

This rearrangement joins TRBV5-1 to TRBJ1-2; TRBD1 might be the D (5 bases). Per germline, CDR1 SGHRS and CDR2 YFSETQ. CDR3 size: 14 residues. V lost 0 bases, J lost 4 bases, and 10 bases lay in between. Here the CDR3 reads CASSLGQIVYGYTF. The CDR3 DNA sequence: TGCGCCAGCAGCTTGGGACAGATTGTCTATGGCTACACCTTC.

This clone was recorded only once. The V gene is TRBV7-2, the J gene TRBJ1-1, with no clear D. The CDR3 runs to 14 residues. V dropped 5 bases and J dropped 0 bases, with 10 bases sitting between them. Germline V CDR1 and CDR2: SGHTA, FQGNSA. The CDR3 is CASSAGSLNTEAFF. Written as DNA, the CDR3 is TGTGCCAGCAGCGCCGGGAGCTTGAACACTGAAGCTTTCTTT.